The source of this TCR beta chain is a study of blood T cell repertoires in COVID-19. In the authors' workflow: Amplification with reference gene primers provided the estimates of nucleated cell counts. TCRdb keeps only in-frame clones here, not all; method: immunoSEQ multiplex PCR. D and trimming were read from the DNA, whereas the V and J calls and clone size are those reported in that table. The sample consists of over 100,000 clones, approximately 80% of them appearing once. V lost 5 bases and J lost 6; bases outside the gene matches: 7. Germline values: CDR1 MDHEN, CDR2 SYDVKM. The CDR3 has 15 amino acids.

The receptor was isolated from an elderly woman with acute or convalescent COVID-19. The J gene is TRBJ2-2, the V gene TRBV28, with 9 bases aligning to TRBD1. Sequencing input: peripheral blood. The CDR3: CASSQGTGFAGELFF. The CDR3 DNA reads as TGTGCCAGCAGTCAAGGGACAGGGTTCGCCGGGGAGCTGTTTTTT.